The clone carrying this T cell receptor (beta chain) was counted a single time. What it binds is unknown. This specimen belongs to a study of cytomegalovirus exposure and HLA in healthy donors. Notes on the study in general: Sequence variants that were highly shared formed a cluster that was likely a sequencing artifact. The authors later linked a missense DCLRE1C variant to TCR beta V- and J-gene trimming.

PCR amplification relied on 60 Vbeta primers (plus 13 Jbeta primers). The method was immunoSEQ multiplex PCR; TCRdb's version includes in-frame clones alone and lacks a portion of them. The table records about 180,000 clones, around 77% of them present only once. Germline V CDR1 and CDR2: MNHNY, SVGAGI (reference sequence). CDR3 length: 14 residues. V lost 1 base and J 8 bases, leaving 14 bases between the germline ends. The origin of this receptor is a woman under 40 in good health and CMV-seronegative. The V and J genes are TRBV6-6 and TRBJ1-1; TRBD1 might be the D (5 bases). The sample comprised PBMCs. The CDR3 reads CASSYWRDSGEAFF. CDR3 in DNA: TGTGCCAGCAGTTACTGGCGGGACTCCGGGGAAGCTTTCTTT.